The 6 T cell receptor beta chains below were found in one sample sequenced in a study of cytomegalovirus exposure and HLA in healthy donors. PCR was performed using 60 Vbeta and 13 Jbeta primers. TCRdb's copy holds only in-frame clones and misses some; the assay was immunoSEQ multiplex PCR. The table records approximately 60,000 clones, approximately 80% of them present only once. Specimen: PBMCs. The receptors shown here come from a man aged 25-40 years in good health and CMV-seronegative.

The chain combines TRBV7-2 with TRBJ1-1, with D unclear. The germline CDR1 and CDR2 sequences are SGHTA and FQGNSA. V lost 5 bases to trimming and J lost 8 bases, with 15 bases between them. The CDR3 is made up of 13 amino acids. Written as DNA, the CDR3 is TGTGCCAGCAGCGCCTACTTCCCCGCGGAAGCTTTCTTT. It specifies CASSAYFPAEAFF.

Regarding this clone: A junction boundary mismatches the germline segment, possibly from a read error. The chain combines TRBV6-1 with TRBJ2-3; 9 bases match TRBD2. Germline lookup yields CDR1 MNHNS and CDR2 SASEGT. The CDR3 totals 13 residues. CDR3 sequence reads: CASGSGSRDTQYF. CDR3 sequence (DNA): TGTGCCAGCGGTAGCGGGAGCAGAGATACGCAGTATTTT.

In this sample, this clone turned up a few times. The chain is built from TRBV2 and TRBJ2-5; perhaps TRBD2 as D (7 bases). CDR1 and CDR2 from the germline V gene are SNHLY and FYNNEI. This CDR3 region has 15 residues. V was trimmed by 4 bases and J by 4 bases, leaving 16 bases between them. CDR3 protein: CASSVGGGRIETQYF. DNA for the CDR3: TGTGCCAGCAGTGTTGGGGGGGGGCGTATAGAGACCCAGTACTTC. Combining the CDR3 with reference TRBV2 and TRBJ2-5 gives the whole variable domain EPEVTQTPSHQVTQMGQEVILRCVPISNHLYFYWYRQILGQKVEFLVSFYNNEISEKSEIFDDQFSVERPDGSNFTLKIRSTKLEDSAMYFCASSVGGGRIETQYFGPGTRLLVL.

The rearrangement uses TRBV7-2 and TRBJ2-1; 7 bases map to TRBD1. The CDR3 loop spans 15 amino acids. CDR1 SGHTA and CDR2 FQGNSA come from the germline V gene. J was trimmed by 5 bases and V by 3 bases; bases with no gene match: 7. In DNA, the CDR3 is TGTGCCAGCAGCTTTTGGACAGGTTTAAACAATGAGCAGTTCTTC. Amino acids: CASSFWTGLNNEQFF.

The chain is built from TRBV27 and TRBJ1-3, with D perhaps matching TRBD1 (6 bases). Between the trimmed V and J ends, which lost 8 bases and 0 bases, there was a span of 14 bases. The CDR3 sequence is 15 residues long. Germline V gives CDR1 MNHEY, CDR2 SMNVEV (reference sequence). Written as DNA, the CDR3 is TGTGCCAGCGCTAGGGGGGGGGACTCTGGAAACACCATATATTTT. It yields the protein CASARGGDSGNTIYF.

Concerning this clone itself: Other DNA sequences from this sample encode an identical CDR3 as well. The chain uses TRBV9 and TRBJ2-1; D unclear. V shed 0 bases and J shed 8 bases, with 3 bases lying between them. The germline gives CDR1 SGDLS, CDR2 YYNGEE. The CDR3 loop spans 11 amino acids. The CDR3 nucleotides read TGTGCCAGCAGCGTAGCCGATGAGCAGTTCTTC. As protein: CASSVADEQFF.